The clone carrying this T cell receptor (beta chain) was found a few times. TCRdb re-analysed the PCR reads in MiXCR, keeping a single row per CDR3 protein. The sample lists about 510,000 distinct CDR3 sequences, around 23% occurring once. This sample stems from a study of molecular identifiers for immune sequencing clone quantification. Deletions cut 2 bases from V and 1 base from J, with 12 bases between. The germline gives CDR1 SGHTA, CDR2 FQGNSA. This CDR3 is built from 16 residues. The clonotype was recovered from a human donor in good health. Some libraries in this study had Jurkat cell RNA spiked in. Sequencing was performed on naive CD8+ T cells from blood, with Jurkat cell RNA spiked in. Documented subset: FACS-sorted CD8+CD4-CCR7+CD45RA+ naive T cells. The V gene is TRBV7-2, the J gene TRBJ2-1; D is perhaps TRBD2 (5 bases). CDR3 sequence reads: CASSLNLARSYNEQFF. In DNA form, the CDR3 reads TGTGCCAGCAGCTTAAATCTAGCTCGGTCCTACAATGAGCAGTTCTTC.